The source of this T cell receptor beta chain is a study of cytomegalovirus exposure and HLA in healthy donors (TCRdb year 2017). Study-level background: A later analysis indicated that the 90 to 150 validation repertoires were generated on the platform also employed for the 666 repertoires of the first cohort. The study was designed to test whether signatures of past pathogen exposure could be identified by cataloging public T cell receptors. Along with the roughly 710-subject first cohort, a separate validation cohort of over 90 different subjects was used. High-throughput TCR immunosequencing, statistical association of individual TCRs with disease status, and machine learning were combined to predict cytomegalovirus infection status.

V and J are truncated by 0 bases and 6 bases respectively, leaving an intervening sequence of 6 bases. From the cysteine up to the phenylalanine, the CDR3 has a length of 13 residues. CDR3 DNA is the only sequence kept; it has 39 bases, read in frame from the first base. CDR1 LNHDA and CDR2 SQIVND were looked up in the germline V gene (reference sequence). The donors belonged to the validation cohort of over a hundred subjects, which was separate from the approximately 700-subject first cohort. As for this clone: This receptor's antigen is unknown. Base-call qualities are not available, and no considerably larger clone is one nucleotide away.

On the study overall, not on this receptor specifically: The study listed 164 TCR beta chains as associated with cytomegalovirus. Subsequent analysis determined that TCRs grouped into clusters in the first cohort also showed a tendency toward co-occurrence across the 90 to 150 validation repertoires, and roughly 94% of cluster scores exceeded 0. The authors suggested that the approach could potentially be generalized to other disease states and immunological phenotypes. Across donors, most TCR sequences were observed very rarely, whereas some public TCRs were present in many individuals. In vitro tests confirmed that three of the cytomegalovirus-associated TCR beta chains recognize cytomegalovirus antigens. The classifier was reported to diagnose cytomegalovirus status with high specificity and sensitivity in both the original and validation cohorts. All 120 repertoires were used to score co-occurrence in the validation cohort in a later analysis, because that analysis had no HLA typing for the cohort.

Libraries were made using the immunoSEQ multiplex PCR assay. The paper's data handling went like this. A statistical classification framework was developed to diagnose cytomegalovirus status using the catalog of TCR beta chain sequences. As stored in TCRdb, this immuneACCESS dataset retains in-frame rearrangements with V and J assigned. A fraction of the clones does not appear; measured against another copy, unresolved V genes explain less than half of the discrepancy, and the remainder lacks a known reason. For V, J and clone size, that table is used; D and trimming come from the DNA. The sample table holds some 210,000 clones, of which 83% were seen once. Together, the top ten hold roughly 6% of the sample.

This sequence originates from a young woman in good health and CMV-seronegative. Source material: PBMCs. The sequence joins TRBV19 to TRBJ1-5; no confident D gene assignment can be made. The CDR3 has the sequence CASSIDNSQPQHF. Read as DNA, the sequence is TGTGCCAGTAGTATAGATAACAGTCAGCCCCAGCATTTT.